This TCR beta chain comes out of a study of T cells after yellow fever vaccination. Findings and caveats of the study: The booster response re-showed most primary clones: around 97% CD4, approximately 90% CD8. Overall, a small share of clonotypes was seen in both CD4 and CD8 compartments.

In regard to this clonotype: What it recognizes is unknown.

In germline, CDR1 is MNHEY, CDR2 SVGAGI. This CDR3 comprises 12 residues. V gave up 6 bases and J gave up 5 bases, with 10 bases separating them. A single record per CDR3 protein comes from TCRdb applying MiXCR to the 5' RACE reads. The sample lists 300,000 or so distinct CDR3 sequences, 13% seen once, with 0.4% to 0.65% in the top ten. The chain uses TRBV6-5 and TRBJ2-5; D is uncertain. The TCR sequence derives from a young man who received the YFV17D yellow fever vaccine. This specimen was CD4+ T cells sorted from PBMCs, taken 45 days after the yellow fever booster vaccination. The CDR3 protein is CASRRLGETQYF. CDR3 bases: TGTGCCAGCAGACGTTTGGGGGAGACCCAGTACTTC.